The 27 T cell receptor beta chains below come from one sample, sequenced in a study of regulatory T cells in long-lasting Graves disease. In building TCR beta libraries, iRepertoire HTBI primers were used together with Arm-PCR of CDR3 regions. A single record per CDR3 protein comes from TCRdb applying MiXCR to the multiplex PCR reads. Seen here are 300,000 to 500,000 distinct CDR3 sequences, around 21% observed once, and the top ten hold around 21%. Time point given: persistent/refractory GD, antithyroid drugs over 5 years with positive TRAb. PBMC RNA served as the TCR library source. The sample consisted of peripheral blood mononuclear cells (PBMCs), taken when the disease was refractory, from a patient treated with antithyroid drugs. These receptors were collected from a female donor with Graves disease.

A remark on this clonotype: Its ends do not fully match the called genes, so a read error is possible. The chain joins TRBV24-1 to TRBJ2-2; perhaps TRBD2 as D (5 bases). CDR1 KGHDR and CDR2 SFDVKD come from the germline V gene. CDR3 length: 16 amino acids. For the CDR3, the DNA is TGTGCCGCCAGTGAGGACCGCGGGCCGAACACCGGGGAGCTGTTTTTT. Residues: CAASEDRGPNTGELFF.

This clonotype was observed a handful of times. This chain links TRBV19 with TRBJ2-6; D is possibly TRBD2 (5 bases). This CDR3 region has 15 residues. Germline CDR1 is LNHDA and CDR2 is SQIVND (reference sequence). Trimming pared 7 bases from V and 0 bases from J, leaving 10 bases between. CDR3 in amino acids: CASTDRGSGANVLTF. The CDR3 DNA is TGTGCCAGTACCGATCGGGGCTCTGGGGCCAACGTCCTGACTTTC.

The chain employs TRBV29-1 and TRBJ2-1, with 11 positions matching TRBD2. Germline V gene sequence: CDR1 SQVTM, CDR2 ANQGSEA. The CDR3 is 13 amino acids. After removal of 4 bases from V and 16 bases from J, the junction contained 12 bases not matched to a gene. The CDR3 spells CSVGFGLAGGSFF. CDR3 sequence (DNA): TGCAGCGTTGGATTTGGGCTAGCGGGAGGAAGCTTCTTC.

The chain combines TRBV6-1 with TRBJ2-5; TRBD1 is a possible D gene (5 bases). The germline V gene encodes CDR1 MNHNS and CDR2 SASEGT. With 6 bases removed from V and 2 bases from J, the gap between germline ends came to 13 bases. The CDR3 length is 14 residues. The CDR3, as DNA: TGTGCCAGCAGCCCAATCCAGGGTCAAGAGACCCAGTACTTC. This encodes CASSPIQGQETQYF.

This clonotype was found a few times. V and J are TRBV20-1 and TRBJ2-2; 9 nucleotides align to TRBD2. V shed 3 bases, J shed 0 bases, and the junction held 8 bases outside the gene matches. The CDR3 extends over 17 amino acids. Germline values: CDR1 DFQATT, CDR2 SNEGSKA (reference sequence). As DNA, the CDR3 is TGCAGTGCTAGCGAAGCGGGAGGATTGGCGAACACCGGGGAGCTGTTTTTT. This encodes CSASEAGGLANTGELFF.

This clonotype has just a few counts. A much bigger clone sits one base away, suggesting this may be a read error. This sequence joins TRBV6-1 and TRBJ1-1; D gene ambiguous. V was pared by 6 bases and J by 5 bases, with 10 bases between. Germline CDR1 MNHNS, CDR2 SASEGT. The CDR3 runs to 12 residues. The CDR3 DNA is TGTGCCAGCAGGACATGGTTAACTGAAGCTTTCTTT. It is translated as CASRTWLTEAFF.

This clonotype was counted many times. The V and J genes are TRBV12-3 or TRBV12-4 and TRBJ2-7, with 7 bases aligning to TRBD1. The CDR3 consists of 16 residues. V shed 7 bases and J 3 bases; nucleotides not matched to a gene: 15. The CDR3 bases are TGTGCCAGCACCCTCCAGGGTAGGGACAGAAACTACGAGCAGTACTTC. Protein: CASTLQGRDRNYEQYF.

This clonotype was observed a handful of times. A junction boundary mismatches the germline segment, possibly from a read error. The rearrangement links TRBV28 to TRBJ1-2, with D tentatively TRBD1 (5 bases). This CDR3 is built from 14 residues. The V gene's germline CDR1 is MDHEN and CDR2 SYDVKM. CDR3 sequence reads: CASNAQLQTVGCTF. The CDR3 bases are TGTGCCAGCAACGCCCAACTCCAGACAGTTGGCTGCACCTTC.

The V and J genes are TRBV20-1 and TRBJ2-5; D possibly corresponds to TRBD1 (6 bases). CDR1 is DFQATT, CDR2 SNEGSKA, per germline (reference sequence). V lost 6 bases, J lost 1 base, and 9 bases lay in between. This CDR3 is 12 amino acids long. In DNA, the CDR3 is TGCAGTGCGGGGGCCAGCCAAGAGACCCAGTACTTC. Translation gives CSAGASQETQYF.

The chain couples TRBV6-6 to TRBJ2-5; TRBD2 matches at 7 bases. The V gene end was trimmed by 0 bases and the J gene end by 5 bases; junction bases not matched to a gene: 9. The CDR3 contains 16 residues. Germline lookup yields CDR1 MNHNY and CDR2 SVGAGI (reference sequence). Written as DNA, the CDR3 is TGTGCCAGCAGTTACTCGAGGATAGCGGGTGTCGAGACCCAGTACTTC. Translation: CASSYSRIAGVETQYF.

This clonotype was found many times. The chain couples TRBV20-1 to TRBJ2-7; 10 nucleotides align to TRBD2. Germline V CDR1 and CDR2: DFQATT, SNEGSKA (reference sequence). The CDR3 consists of 15 residues. Trimming cost V 5 bases and J 2 bases; bases outside gene matches: 9. The CDR3 loop reads CSADFLAGAAYEQYF. The DNA for the CDR3 is TGCAGTGCTGACTTTCTAGCGGGAGCGGCCTACGAGCAGTACTTC.

This clonotype was counted at least ten times. The chain uses TRBV7-2 and TRBJ2-7; 9 nucleotides align to TRBD1. Germline CDR1 reads SGHTA; CDR2 reads FQGNSA. V lost 4 bases, J lost 3 bases, and 4 bases stayed unmatched. The CDR3 length is 14 residues. The CDR3 bases are TGTGCCAGCAGCTCCGGGACAGGGAACTACGAGCAGTACTTC. Translating gives CASSSGTGNYEQYF. Complete variable domain (other parts from reference TRBV7-2 and TRBJ2-7): GAGVSQSPSNKVTEKGKDVELRCDPISGHTALYWYRQSLGQGLEFLIYFQGNSAPDKSGLPSDRFSAERTGGSVSTLTIQRTQQEDSAVYLCASSSGTGNYEQYFGPGTRLTVT.

The gene calls are TRBV29-1 and TRBJ2-7, with 9 bases lining up with TRBD2. This CDR3 region has 14 residues. Germline values: CDR1 SQVTM, CDR2 ANQGSEA. The V segment lost 3 bases and the J segment 3 bases; nucleotides outside the gene matches: 6. The CDR3 is CSVEGLAGDYEQYF. In DNA form, the CDR3 reads TGCAGCGTTGAGGGATTAGCGGGGGACTACGAGCAGTACTTC.

This clonotype came up many times. This sequence joins TRBV27 and TRBJ2-7, with D perhaps being TRBD1 or TRBD2 (5 bases each). Germline V gene sequence: CDR1 MNHEY, CDR2 SMNVEV (reference sequence). V lost 4 bases, J lost 2 bases, and 9 bases lay in between. This CDR3 contains 13 residues. CDR3: CASSWGPAYEQYF. The CDR3 DNA reads as TGTGCCAGCAGTTGGGGACCTGCCTACGAGCAGTACTTC.

This clonotype showed up just a few times. The chain combines TRBV6-2 or TRBV6-3 with TRBJ2-1; no firm D call. Germline lookup yields CDR1 MNHEY and CDR2 SVGEGT. Deletions cut 3 bases from V and 10 bases from J, with 10 bases between. This CDR3 region has 12 residues. In DNA, the CDR3 is TGTGCCAGCAGTTATTTAGTGGGAGAGCAGTTCTTC. This sequence encodes CASSYLVGEQFF.

The V gene is TRBV5-6, the J gene TRBJ2-1; D gene unclear. V lost 0 bases to trimming and J lost 4 bases, with 5 bases between them. Germline assignment: CDR1 SGHDT and CDR2 YYEEEE. This CDR3 comprises 13 residues. The CDR3, as DNA: TGTGCCAGCAGCTTGGGGGCTTACAATGAGCAGTTCTTC. This gives the protein CASSLGAYNEQFF.

This clonotype was recorded at least ten times. A read error may account for a junction end that differs from germline. The chain employs TRBV6-2 or TRBV6-3 and TRBJ2-7; 8 nucleotides match TRBD1. CDR1 is MNHEY, CDR2 SVGEGT, per germline. The CDR3 sequence is 14 residues long. The CDR3 is CASSFGTGQGEQHF. For the CDR3, the DNA is TGTGCCAGCAGTTTCGGGACAGGACAGGGCGAGCAGCACTTC.

The V gene is TRBV5-4, the J gene TRBJ2-7, with D possibly matching TRBD2 (5 bases). This CDR3 has 12 residues. The V and J ends lost 0 bases and 6 bases respectively, with 7 bases between them. Germline values: CDR1 SGHNT, CDR2 YYREEE (reference sequence). CDR3 sequence reads: CASSLGTSEQYF. CDR3 nucleotide sequence: TGTGCCAGCAGCTTGGGGACTTCCGAGCAGTACTTC.

This chain links TRBV10-3 with TRBJ2-7, with 8 bases aligning to TRBD1. Trimming took 7 bases from V and 6 from J; bases not matched to a gene: 8. Germline V gives CDR1 ENHRY, CDR2 SYGVKD. This CDR3 is built from 13 residues. The CDR3 loop reads CAIKGRGLVEQYF. CDR3 in DNA: TGTGCCATCAAGGGCAGGGGGCTGGTCGAGCAGTACTTC.

This clonotype has just a few counts. The chain has TRBV24-1 and TRBJ1-3, with a weak D call TRBD1 (5 bases). Germline V gene data show CDR1 as KGHDR and CDR2 as SFDVKD. This CDR3 is 17 amino acids long. V was trimmed by 8 bases and J by 1 base, leaving 20 bases between them. The CDR3 nucleotides are TGTGCCACCAACCCGGGCGGCAGGGCATCATCTGGAAACACCATATATTTT. Its protein is CATNPGGRASSGNTIYF.

This rearrangement joins TRBV9 to TRBJ2-7; 8 nucleotides align to TRBD2. In germline, CDR1 is SGDLS, CDR2 YYNGEE. There are 13 residues in the CDR3. V lost 7 bases to trimming and J lost 6 bases; unmatched junction nucleotides: 9. CDR3: CASSTGGPGEQYF. In DNA, the CDR3 is TGTGCCAGCTCAACGGGAGGGCCAGGCGAGCAGTACTTC.

There are many counts of this clonotype. The CDR3 sequence: CASSRAAGAETQYF. DNA of the CDR3: TGTGCCAGCTCACGGGCAGCGGGAGCAGAGACCCAGTACTTC. The chain uses TRBV18 and TRBJ2-5, with 8 bases lining up with TRBD2. V shed 4 bases, J shed 4 bases, and the junction held 5 bases outside the gene matches. Germline V gene sequence: CDR1 KGHSH, CDR2 LQKENI. The CDR3 spans 14 residues.

This clonotype was counted ten times or more. This chain links TRBV28 with TRBJ1-2; 7 bases line up with TRBD1. The CDR3 is 15 amino acids. Germline CDR1 reads MDHEN; CDR2 reads SYDVKM. J gave up 1 base and V 5 bases, and 7 bases lay outside the gene matches. The CDR3 nucleotides read TGTGCCAGCAGTGAGCCAAGGGGGCTTAACTATGGCTACACCTTC. Amino acid sequence: CASSEPRGLNYGYTF.

The chain is built from TRBV20-1 and TRBJ1-1; no reliable D call. Trimming removed 0 bases from V and 2 bases from J, with 10 bases in between. Germline V gives CDR1 DFQATT, CDR2 SNEGSKA (reference sequence). This CDR3 region has 14 residues. The CDR3 region has the DNA TGCAGTGCTAGAGATCGAACAGTCAACACTGAAGCTTTCTTT. The encoded protein is CSARDRTVNTEAFF.

A few counts support this clonotype. The CDR3 region is CASSPNREEKLFF. As DNA, the CDR3 is TGTGCCAGCAGCCCAAACAGGGAGGAAAAACTGTTTTTT. This chain joins TRBV7-2 and TRBJ1-4; D might be TRBD1 (6 bases). This CDR3 contains 13 residues. In germline, CDR1 is SGHTA, CDR2 FQGNSA. V was shortened by 5 bases and J by 8 bases, with 12 bases between the two germline ends.

The gene calls are TRBV3-1 and TRBJ2-7; D is unresolved. The length of the CDR3 is 17 residues. Trimming stripped 2 bases from V and 6 bases from J, with 23 bases between. Germline CDR1 reads LGHDT; CDR2 reads YNNKEL (reference sequence). The CDR3 bases are TGTGCCAGCAGCCAACGTTTCCCGGCGCCTGGTTGGGGCGAGCAGTACTTC. Translation: CASSQRFPAPGWGEQYF.

This clonotype has at least ten counts. The V and J genes are TRBV28 and TRBJ1-5; TRBD1 agrees at 7 bases. J gave up 8 bases and V 6 bases, and 10 bases lay outside the gene matches. The germline gives CDR1 MDHEN, CDR2 SYDVKM. The CDR3 has 14 residues. CDR3 DNA sequence: TGTGCCAGCAGACATGACAGGGTTCAGAAGCCCCAGCATTTT. It encodes CASRHDRVQKPQHF.